This T cell receptor (beta chain) was identified during a study of cytomegalovirus exposure and HLA in healthy donors. For the study at large: An analysis done earlier identified approximately 120 million unique TCR beta sequences from approximately 170 million T cells. Notes on the study in general: Indistinguishable V segments such as TRBV6-2 and TRBV6-3 were excluded.

The CDR3 covers 12 residues. The V gene lost 7 bases and the J gene lost 3 bases, with 9 bases spanning the gap. Germline V gives CDR1 MNHNS, CDR2 SASEGT. This PCR relied on a set of 60 Vbeta primers and 13 Jbeta primers. Clones were read by immunoSEQ multiplex PCR, and TCRdb kept only the in-frame ones, dropping some. This table has about 91,000 clones, about 77% appearing once. Concerning this clone: Antigen: not known.

Input material: PBMCs. The sequence was collected from a male donor in good health and CMV-seropositive. The chain combines TRBV6-1 with TRBJ1-1; D is unclear. The CDR3 protein is CASIQEYTEAFF. CDR3 DNA: TGTGCCAGCATTCAAGAGTACACTGAAGCTTTCTTT.